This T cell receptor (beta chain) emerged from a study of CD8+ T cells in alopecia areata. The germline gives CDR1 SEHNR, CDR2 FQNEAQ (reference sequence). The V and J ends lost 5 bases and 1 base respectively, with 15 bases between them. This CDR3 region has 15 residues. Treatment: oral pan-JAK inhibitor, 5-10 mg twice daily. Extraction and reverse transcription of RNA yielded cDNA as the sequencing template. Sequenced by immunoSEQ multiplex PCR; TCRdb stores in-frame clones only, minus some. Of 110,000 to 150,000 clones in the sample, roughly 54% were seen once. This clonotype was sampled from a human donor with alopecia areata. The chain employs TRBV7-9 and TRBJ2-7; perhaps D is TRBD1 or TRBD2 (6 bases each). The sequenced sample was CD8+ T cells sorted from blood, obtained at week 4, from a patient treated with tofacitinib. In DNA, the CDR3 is TGTGCCAGCAGCAGCAGAGGGGGGCCATCCTACGAGCAGTACTTC. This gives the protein CASSSRGGPSYEQYF.